This is a list of T cell receptor beta chains from one sample in a study of naive and memory T cell subsets. From the UMI-ligation and nested PCR reads, TCRdb called clonotypes with MiXCR, one entry per CDR3 protein. The sample includes over 90,000 distinct CDR3 sequences, 11% seen only once; the top ten take more than 0.11%. The sequencing sample was made of naive CD4+ T cells from blood. The receptors shown here come from a human donor in good health. Each CDR3 is given with its conserved first and last residue. Fields, in order: D gene, J gene, clone size, V gene, CDR3 protein, CDR3 DNA. D genes are given only for firm matches. Clone size, where shown, is once, few, many, or a class for clones that have expanded.

TRBD2,TRBJ2-1,many,TRBV4-3,CASSQNQRESSYNEQFF,TGCGCCAGCAGCCAAAACCAGCGGGAGTCCTCCTACAATGAGCAGTTCTTC
.,TRBJ1-5,.,TRBV6-6,CASRALGAVPQHF,TGTGCCAGCAGGGCTCTCGGGGCCGTGCCCCAGCATTTT
.,TRBJ1-1,.,TRBV7-9,CASSFRNTEAFF,TGTGCCAGCAGCTTTAGGAACACTGAAGCTTTCTTT
.,TRBJ2-3,.,TRBV5-1,CASSPTSMDTQYF,TGCGCCAGCAGCCCGACTAGTATGGATACGCAGTATTTT
TRBD1,TRBJ2-7,.,TRBV12-3/TRBV12-4,CASSFVGTVSYEQYF,TGTGCCAGCAGTTTTGTCGGGACAGTCTCCTACGAGCAGTACTTC
.,TRBJ2-7,once,TRBV15,CATSRDRDYEQYF,TGTGCCACCAGCAGAGATCGGGATTACGAGCAGTACTTC
TRBD2,TRBJ2-3,many,TRBV20-1,CSALAGGAGLDTQYF,TGCAGTGCGCTTGCGGGGGGCGCAGGGTTGGATACGCAGTATTTT
.,TRBJ2-1,few,TRBV7-2,CASSVGDGGEQFF,TGTGCCAGCAGCGTCGGGGACGGGGGTGAGCAGTTCTTC
TRBD2,TRBJ2-1,.,TRBV4-2,CASSQGSSGNPLYNEQFF,TGTGCCAGCAGCCAAGGTTCCAGCGGGAACCCCCTATACAATGAGCAGTTCTTC
.,TRBJ2-5,.,TRBV29-1,CSVVSPLEYF,TGCAGCGTTGTAAGCCCCCTTGAGTACTTC
.,TRBJ2-3,.,TRBV7-6,CASSLALDTQYF,TGTGCCAGCAGCTTAGCGCTGGATACGCAGTATTTT
.,TRBJ2-1,few,TRBV29-1,CSVAPLLGSSYNEQFF,TGCAGCGTTGCACCCTTACTAGGGTCCTCCTACAATGAGCAGTTCTTC
TRBD1,TRBJ1-2,few,TRBV12-3/TRBV12-4,CASSLWTGTGYTF,TGTGCCAGCAGTTTATGGACAGGGACAGGCTACACCTTC
TRBD2,TRBJ2-3,.,TRBV9,CASSVAASSGSTDTQYF,TGTGCCAGCAGCGTGGCGGCGTCTAGCGGGAGCACAGATACGCAGTATTTT
.,TRBJ1-3,few,TRBV7-6,CASSLGEGPGTIYF,TGTGCCAGCAGCTTAGGGGAAGGTCCGGGCACCATATATTTT
.,TRBJ1-6,.,TRBV18,CASSPQDSPLHF,TGTGCCAGCTCACCACAAGATTCACCCCTCCACTTT
.,TRBJ2-2,few,TRBV4-2,CASSQTRGTGELFF,TGTGCCAGCAGCCAGACTAGAGGCACCGGGGAGCTGTTTTTT
.,TRBJ1-2,.,TRBV12-3/TRBV12-4,CASSLGPRGYTF,TGTGCCAGCAGTTTAGGTCCTCGTGGCTACACCTTC
.,TRBJ2-1,.,TRBV11-3,CASSLGDTYNEQFF,TGTGCCAGCAGCTTAGGCGACACCTACAATGAGCAGTTCTTC
TRBD2,TRBJ2-3,.,TRBV5-4,CASTPPGTSGSFTDTQYF,TGTGCCAGCACCCCGCCCGGGACTAGCGGGAGCTTCACAGATACGCAGTATTTT
.,TRBJ1-6,many,TRBV4-3,CASSQEWDRGVPLHF,TGCGCCAGCAGCCAAGAATGGGACCGGGGCGTACCCCTCCACTTT
TRBD1,TRBJ2-1,few,TRBV5-6,CASSLLTGDSNEQFF,TGTGCCAGCAGCTTGTTGACAGGGGATAGCAATGAGCAGTTCTTC
.,TRBJ2-7,.,TRBV5-1,CASSLSGDSYEQYF,TGCGCCAGCAGCTTGTCGGGGGACTCCTACGAGCAGTACTTC
TRBD2,TRBJ2-1,many,TRBV19,CASSPRTSGYAEQFF,TGTGCCAGTAGCCCTAGGACTAGCGGCTATGCTGAGCAGTTCTTC
.,TRBJ1-6,few,TRBV10-2,CASRDTWQNNSPLHF,TGCGCCAGCAGAGATACGTGGCAGAATAATTCACCCCTCCACTTT
.,TRBJ1-5,few,TRBV5-1,CASSVDGQGNQPQHF,TGCGCCAGCAGCGTGGACGGGCAGGGCAATCAGCCCCAGCATTTT
TRBD2,TRBJ2-7,many,TRBV20-1,CSAPTSGGSYEQYF,TGCAGTGCCCCTACTAGCGGGGGATCCTACGAGCAGTACTTC
.,TRBJ2-7,many,TRBV5-1,CASSLVGRGHHEQYF,TGCGCCAGCAGCTTGGTAGGTAGGGGACACCACGAGCAGTACTTC
.,TRBJ2-7,many,TRBV2,CASSATGSSYEQYF,TGTGCCAGCAGCGCAACAGGGAGCTCCTACGAGCAGTACTTC
.,TRBJ1-1,.,TRBV27,CASSLSLGTPEAFF,TGTGCCAGCAGTTTATCCCTAGGGACCCCTGAAGCTTTCTTT
.,TRBJ1-6,.,TRBV5-6,CASPRYYNSPLHF,TGTGCCAGCCCACGGTATTATAATTCACCCCTCCACTTT
TRBD2,TRBJ2-3,few,TRBV7-2,CASSLLTSGRALDTQYF,TGTGCCAGCAGCTTATTGACCAGCGGGAGGGCCTTAGATACGCAGTATTTT
TRBD1,TRBJ2-3,many,TRBV7-2,CASSLMQGASTDTQYF,TGTGCCAGCAGCCTCATGCAGGGGGCCTCCACAGATACGCAGTATTTT
.,TRBJ1-2,.,TRBV11-3,CAGNSRRSSYGYTF,TGTGCCGGTAACTCCAGGCGCAGCTCGTATGGCTACACCTTC
.,TRBJ1-1,few,TRBV11-1,CASKDGDTEAFF,TGTGCCAGCAAGGACGGGGACACTGAAGCTTTCTTT
.,TRBJ2-1,.,TRBV7-3,CASRPEGGAYNEQFF,TGTGCCAGCAGGCCCGAAGGAGGGGCCTACAATGAGCAGTTCTTC
TRBD2,TRBJ2-5,.,TRBV20-1,CSASARGRQETQYF,TGCAGTGCTAGCGCGCGGGGGAGGCAAGAGACCCAGTACTTC
.,TRBJ2-3,many,TRBV7-2,CASSLDHTDTQYF,TGTGCCAGCAGCTTAGACCACACAGATACGCAGTATTTT